These T cell receptor beta chains were read from a single sample in a study of neoadjuvant nivolumab and ipilimumab in lung cancer. The table came from immunoSEQ multiplex PCR; TCRdb's copy has only in-frame clones and leaves some out. The repertoire has roughly 7,400 clones, 76% of them found once; the top ten carry roughly 4.3%. The sample was tumor tissue, taken after neoadjuvant nivolumab, alone or with ipilimumab, at or shortly before surgery. Receptors originate from an adult with non-small cell lung cancer. CDR3s include the opening cysteine and the closing phenylalanine or tryptophan. D genes are given only for firm matches. The size entry is marked missing in some rows and otherwise reads once, few, many or a size class.

j_gene: TRBJ2-3
abundance: .
d_gene: TRBD2
v_gene: TRBV11-1
CDR3aa: CASSSGLAGVLRRTDTQYF
CDR3nt: TGTGCCAGCAGCTCTGGACTAGCGGGCGTCCTGAGACGCACAGATACGCAGTATTTT

j_gene: TRBJ1-1
abundance: .
d_gene: .
v_gene: TRBV5-8
CDR3aa: CASSSGPGRLSTEAFF
CDR3nt: TGTGCCAGCAGCTCGGGGCCCGGAAGGTTGAGCACTGAAGCTTTCTTT

j_gene: TRBJ1-2
abundance: few
d_gene: .
v_gene: TRBV18
CDR3aa: CASSPGQVPGYGYTF
CDR3nt: TGTGCCAGCTCCCCCGGGCAGGTGCCTGGCTATGGCTACACCTTC

j_gene: TRBJ2-7
abundance: .
d_gene: .
v_gene: TRBV28
CDR3aa: CASSPLTGFFSPEQYF
CDR3nt: TGTGCCAGCAGTCCTCTCACAGGGTTTTTTTCTCCCGAGCAGTACTTC

j_gene: TRBJ2-3
abundance: .
d_gene: .
v_gene: TRBV28
CDR3aa: CASSSRRGSWGDTQYF
CDR3nt: TGTGCCAGCAGTTCCCGTAGGGGTAGTTGGGGGGATACGCAGTATTTT

j_gene: TRBJ1-1
abundance: .
d_gene: .
v_gene: TRBV5-1
CDR3aa: CASNSRDRAEAFF
CDR3nt: TGCGCCAGCAATTCCAGGGATCGGGCTGAAGCTTTCTTT

j_gene: TRBJ1-2
abundance: .
d_gene: TRBD1
v_gene: TRBV4-2
CDR3aa: CASSLGQGTQYYGYTF
CDR3nt: TGTGCCAGCAGCTTGGGACAGGGGACGCAGTACTATGGCTACACCTTC

j_gene: TRBJ2-3
abundance: .
d_gene: .
v_gene: TRBV2
CDR3aa: CASPGRTDTQYF
CDR3nt: TGTGCCAGCCCGGGCCGCACAGATACGCAGTATTTT

j_gene: TRBJ2-7
abundance: .
d_gene: .
v_gene: TRBV6-5
CDR3aa: CASRDASYEQYF
CDR3nt: TGTGCCAGCAGGGATGCGTCCTACGAGCAGTACTTC

j_gene: TRBJ1-3
abundance: .
d_gene: .
v_gene: TRBV6-1
CDR3aa: CASDSSPGNTIYF
CDR3nt: TGTGCCAGCGACAGTTCTCCTGGAAACACCATATATTTT

j_gene: TRBJ1-4
abundance: .
d_gene: TRBD1
v_gene: TRBV2
CDR3aa: CASKARGPNEKLFF
CDR3nt: TGTGCCAGCAAGGCAAGGGGGCCTAATGAAAAACTGTTTTTT

j_gene: TRBJ1-2
abundance: few
d_gene: TRBD1
v_gene: TRBV6-5
CDR3aa: CASRRQGYYGYTF
CDR3nt: TGTGCCAGCAGACGACAGGGGTACTATGGCTACACCTTC

j_gene: TRBJ2-1
abundance: .
d_gene: .
v_gene: TRBV5-1
CDR3aa: CASSFGDNEQFF
CDR3nt: TGCGCCAGCTCCTTTGGGGACAATGAGCAGTTCTTC

j_gene: TRBJ2-5
abundance: .
d_gene: .
v_gene: TRBV5-1
CDR3aa: CASSLSPGLETQYF
CDR3nt: TGCGCCAGCAGCTTGTCCCCGGGCTTGGAGACCCAGTACTTC

j_gene: TRBJ2-3
abundance: .
d_gene: TRBD2
v_gene: TRBV11-1
CDR3aa: CASRKGGLAAPRTDTQYF
CDR3nt: TGTGCCAGCAGAAAGGGGGGACTAGCGGCTCCGAGGACAGATACGCAGTATTTT

j_gene: TRBJ2-7
abundance: .
d_gene: .
v_gene: TRBV6-5
CDR3aa: CASRSLWEQYF
CDR3nt: TGTGCCAGCAGAAGCCTCTGGGAGCAGTACTTC

j_gene: TRBJ1-1
abundance: .
d_gene: .
v_gene: TRBV5-1
CDR3aa: CASRYTRIMNTEAFF
CDR3nt: TGCGCCAGCAGGTATACACGGATAATGAACACTGAAGCTTTCTTT

j_gene: TRBJ2-1
abundance: .
d_gene: TRBD2
v_gene: TRBV5-1
CDR3aa: CASSLTSGRASDEQFF
CDR3nt: TGCGCCAGCAGCTTGACTAGCGGGAGGGCCTCGGATGAGCAGTTCTTC

j_gene: TRBJ2-1
abundance: .
d_gene: .
v_gene: TRBV5-1
CDR3aa: CASSPAFGDSSYNEQFF
CDR3nt: TGCGCCAGCAGCCCAGCTTTTGGGGATAGCTCCTACAATGAGCAGTTCTTC

j_gene: TRBJ1-1
abundance: .
d_gene: .
v_gene: TRBV5-1
CDR3aa: CASRTLVRNTEAFF
CDR3nt: TGCGCCAGCAGGACCCTGGTTAGGAACACTGAAGCTTTCTTT

j_gene: TRBJ1-5
abundance: few
d_gene: .
v_gene: TRBV6-1
CDR3aa: CASSEAGGNQPQHF
CDR3nt: TGTGCCAGCAGTGAAGCAGGGGGAAATCAGCCCCAGCATTTT

j_gene: TRBJ2-7
abundance: .
d_gene: .
v_gene: TRBV5-4
CDR3aa: CASSFQGGRPPYEQYF
CDR3nt: TGTGCCAGCAGCTTCCAAGGAGGCAGGCCCCCCTACGAGCAGTACTTC

j_gene: TRBJ1-2
abundance: .
d_gene: .
v_gene: TRBV15
CDR3aa: CATSRDLRAGIYYGYTF
CDR3nt: TGTGCCACCAGCAGAGATCTGAGGGCAGGGATTTACTATGGCTACACCTTC

j_gene: TRBJ2-1
abundance: few
d_gene: .
v_gene: TRBV5-5
CDR3aa: CASSLWSSGNEQFF
CDR3nt: TGTGCCAGCAGCTTGTGGAGTAGCGGTAATGAGCAGTTCTTC

j_gene: TRBJ2-7
abundance: .
d_gene: .
v_gene: TRBV2
CDR3aa: CASKRSGNEQYF
CDR3nt: TGTGCCAGCAAACGGTCTGGGAACGAGCAGTACTTC

j_gene: TRBJ1-1
abundance: .
d_gene: .
v_gene: TRBV6-6
CDR3aa: CASSNQDRANTEAFF
CDR3nt: TGTGCCAGCAGTAATCAGGACAGAGCGAACACTGAAGCTTTCTTT

j_gene: TRBJ2-7
abundance: .
d_gene: .
v_gene: TRBV5-1
CDR3aa: CASSSLRGSGASYEQYF
CDR3nt: TGCGCCAGCAGCTCGCTCAGGGGTTCCGGCGCATCCTACGAGCAGTACTTC